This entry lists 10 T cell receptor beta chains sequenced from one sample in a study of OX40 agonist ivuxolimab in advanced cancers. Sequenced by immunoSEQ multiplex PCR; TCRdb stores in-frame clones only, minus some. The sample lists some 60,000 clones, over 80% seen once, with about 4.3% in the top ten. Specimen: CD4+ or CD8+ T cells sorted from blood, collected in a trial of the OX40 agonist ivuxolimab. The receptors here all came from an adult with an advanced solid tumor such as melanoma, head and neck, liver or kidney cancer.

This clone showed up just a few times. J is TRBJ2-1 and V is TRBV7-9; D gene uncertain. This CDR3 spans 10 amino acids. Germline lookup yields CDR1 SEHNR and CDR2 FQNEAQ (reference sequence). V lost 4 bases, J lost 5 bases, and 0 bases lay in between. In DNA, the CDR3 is TGTGCCAGCAGCTACAATGAGCAGTTCTTC. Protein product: CASSYNEQFF.

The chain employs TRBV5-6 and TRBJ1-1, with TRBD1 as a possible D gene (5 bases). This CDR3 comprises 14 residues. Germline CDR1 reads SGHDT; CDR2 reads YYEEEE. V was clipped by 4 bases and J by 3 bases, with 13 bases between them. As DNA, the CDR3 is TGTGCCAGCAGCGAGGTAGGGGAGGACACTGAAGCTTTCTTT. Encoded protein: CASSEVGEDTEAFF.

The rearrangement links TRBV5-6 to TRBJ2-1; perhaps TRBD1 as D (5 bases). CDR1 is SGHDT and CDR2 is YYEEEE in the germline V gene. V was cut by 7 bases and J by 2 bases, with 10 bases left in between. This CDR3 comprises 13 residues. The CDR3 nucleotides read TGTGCCAGCGGCACAGGACCCTACAATGAGCAGTTCTTC. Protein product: CASGTGPYNEQFF.

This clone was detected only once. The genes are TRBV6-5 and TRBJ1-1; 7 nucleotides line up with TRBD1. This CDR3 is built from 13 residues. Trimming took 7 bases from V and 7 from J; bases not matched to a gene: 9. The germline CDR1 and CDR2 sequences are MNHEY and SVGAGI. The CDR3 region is CASMPHRGVEAFF. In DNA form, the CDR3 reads TGTGCCAGCATGCCGCACAGGGGAGTTGAAGCTTTCTTT.

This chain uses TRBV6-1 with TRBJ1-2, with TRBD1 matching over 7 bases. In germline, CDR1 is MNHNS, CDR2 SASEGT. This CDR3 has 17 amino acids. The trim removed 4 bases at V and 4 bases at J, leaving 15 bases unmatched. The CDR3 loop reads CASSVNTGTDAGYGYTF. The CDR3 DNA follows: TGTGCCAGCAGTGTAAACACCGGGACAGACGCCGGCTATGGCTACACCTTC.

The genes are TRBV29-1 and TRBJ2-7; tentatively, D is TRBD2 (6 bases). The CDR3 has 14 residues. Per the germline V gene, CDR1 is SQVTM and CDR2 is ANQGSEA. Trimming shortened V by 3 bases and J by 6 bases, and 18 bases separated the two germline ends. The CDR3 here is CSVDYGGYFSEQYF. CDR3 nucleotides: TGCAGCGTTGATTACGGGGGTTACTTTTCCGAGCAGTACTTC.

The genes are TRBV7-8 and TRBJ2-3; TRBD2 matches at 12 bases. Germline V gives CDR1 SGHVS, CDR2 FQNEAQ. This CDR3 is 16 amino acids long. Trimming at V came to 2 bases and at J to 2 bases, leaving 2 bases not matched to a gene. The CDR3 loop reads CASSLRLAGATDTQYF. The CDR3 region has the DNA TGTGCCAGCAGCTTACGACTAGCGGGAGCCACAGATACGCAGTATTTT.

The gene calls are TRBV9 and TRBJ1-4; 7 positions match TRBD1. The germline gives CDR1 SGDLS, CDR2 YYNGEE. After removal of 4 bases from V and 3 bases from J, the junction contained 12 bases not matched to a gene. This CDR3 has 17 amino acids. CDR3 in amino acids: CASSQSEGAAANEKLFF. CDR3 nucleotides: TGTGCCAGCAGCCAATCCGAGGGGGCCGCAGCTAATGAAAAACTGTTTTTT.

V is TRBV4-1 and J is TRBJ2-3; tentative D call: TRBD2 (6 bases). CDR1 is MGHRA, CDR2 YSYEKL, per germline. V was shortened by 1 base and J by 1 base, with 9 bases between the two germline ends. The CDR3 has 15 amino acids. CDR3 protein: CASSQASSGTDTQYF. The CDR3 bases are TGCGCCAGCAGCCAAGCCTCTAGCGGCACAGATACGCAGTATTTT.

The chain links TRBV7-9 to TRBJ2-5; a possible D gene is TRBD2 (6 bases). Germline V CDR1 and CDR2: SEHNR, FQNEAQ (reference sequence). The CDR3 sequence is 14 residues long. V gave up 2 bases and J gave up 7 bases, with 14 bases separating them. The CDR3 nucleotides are TGTGCCAGCAGCTTACGGCGGCAGGAGGGGACCCAGTACTTC. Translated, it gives CASSLRRQEGTQYF.